The 18 T cell receptor beta chains below were found in one sample sequenced in a study of cytomegalovirus exposure and HLA in healthy donors. PCR employed 60 Vbeta and 13 Jbeta primers. Generated by immunoSEQ multiplex PCR, the TCRdb table keeps only in-frame clones and is missing some. Among around 97,000 clones listed, approximately 9% were seen once. Sequencing was performed on PBMCs. The receptors originated from a man in his fifties in good health and CMV-seropositive.

This clone was detected a few times. V usage is TRBV7-2 and J usage is TRBJ1-5, with D uncertain. The CDR3 loop spans 14 amino acids. Germline-derived CDR1 and CDR2 are SGHTA and FQGNSA. V was pared by 1 base and J by 0 bases, with 4 bases between. Here the CDR3 DNA reads TGTGCCAGCAGCTTAGGGGCTAGCAATCAGCCCCAGCATTTT. Its protein is CASSLGASNQPQHF.

The chain recombines TRBV1 with TRBJ1-4; the table's D call TRBD1 went unverified against the DNA. TRBV1 is listed as a pseudogene. CDR3 length: 11 residues. The CDR3 bases are TGCACCAGCAGCCAAGGAGGGGGTCCCCTTTTT. Translating gives CTSSQGGGPLF.

The J gene is TRBJ2-3, the V gene TRBV2; maybe TRBD2 (5 bases). This CDR3 comprises 13 residues. V was pared by 6 bases and J by 3 bases, with 10 bases between. CDR1 and CDR2 from the germline V gene are SNHLY and FYNNEI. For the CDR3, the DNA is TGTGCCAGCAGCCAACTAGAGACAGATACGCAGTATTTT. The encoded protein is CASSQLETDTQYF.

The chain employs TRBV6-1 and TRBJ2-7, with D maybe TRBD2 (7 bases). The V gene's germline CDR1 is MNHNS and CDR2 SASEGT. The CDR3 is made up of 16 amino acids. The ends were cut back, 3 bases at V and 2 bases at J, with 17 bases in the middle. For the CDR3, the DNA is TGTGCCAGCAGTGATGGCGGGGGCGGTCGCGCCTACGAGCAGTACTTC. This sequence encodes CASSDGGGGRAYEQYF.

CDR3 sequence reads: CASSRSGTAPETQYF. The CDR3 DNA is TGTGCCAGCAGCCGAAGCGGGACCGCCCCAGAGACCCAGTACTTC. The rearrangement uses TRBV6-5 and TRBJ2-5; 7 positions agree with TRBD2. The CDR3 extends over 15 amino acids. V shed 6 bases and J 4 bases; nucleotides not matched to a gene: 11. Per the germline V gene, CDR1 is MNHEY and CDR2 is SVGAGI.

In this sample, this clone turned up many times. This chain joins TRBV11-1 and TRBJ1-6, with D tentatively TRBD1 (5 bases). Trimming stripped 4 bases from V and 0 bases from J, with 7 bases between. CDR3 size: 15 residues. The germline gives CDR1 SGHAT, CDR2 FQDESV (reference sequence). CDR3 loop: CASSSTASYNSPLHF. The DNA of the CDR3 is TGTGCCAGCAGCTCGACAGCCTCCTATAATTCACCCCTCCACTTT.

The chain links TRBV19 to TRBJ1-4, with 7 positions matching TRBD1. The CDR3 is 14 residues long. Trimming removed 2 bases from V and 3 bases from J; junction bases left unmatched: 0. The germline CDR1 and CDR2 sequences are LNHDA and SQIVND (reference sequence). The CDR3 reads CASSITGANEKLFF. The DNA for the CDR3 is TGTGCCAGTAGTATAACAGGGGCTAATGAAAAACTGTTTTTT.

The chain links TRBV4-1 to TRBJ2-3; possible D gene TRBD2, 6 bases. This CDR3 is 13 amino acids long. With 0 bases removed from V and 10 bases from J, the gap between germline ends came to 11 bases. CDR1 MGHRA and CDR2 YSYEKL come from the germline V gene. The CDR3 coding sequence is TGCGCCAGCAGCCAAGATCGGTGGGGGGCGCAGTATTTT. This codes for CASSQDRWGAQYF.

This clone was seen more than once but under ten times. The chain couples TRBV4-1 to TRBJ1-2; possible D gene TRBD1, 5 bases. V was shortened by 1 base and J by 2 bases, with 11 bases between the two germline ends. The CDR3 has 15 amino acids. Per germline, CDR1 MGHRA and CDR2 YSYEKL. This CDR3 is CASSQVESGNYGYTF. DNA of the CDR3: TGCGCCAGCAGCCAAGTGGAGTCAGGGAACTATGGCTACACCTTC.

This chain joins TRBV2 and TRBJ2-2; TRBD2 matches 7 bases. Unmatched junction bases numbered 6, after V lost 3 bases and J lost 2 bases. CDR1 is SNHLY, CDR2 FYNNEI, per germline. This CDR3 spans 16 amino acids. CDR3 sequence: CASSDGLAGNTGELFF. CDR3 in DNA: TGTGCCAGCAGTGACGGTTTAGCGGGTAACACCGGGGAGCTGTTTTTT.

The V and J genes are TRBV6-5 and TRBJ2-3; 10 nucleotides agree with TRBD2. This CDR3 has 16 residues. V was clipped by 0 bases and J by 1 base; unmatched bases: 1. Germline assignment: CDR1 MNHEY and CDR2 SVGAGI. The CDR3 coding sequence is TGTGCCAGCAGTTACTCCGGGACTAGCGGCACAGATACGCAGTATTTT. Protein: CASSYSGTSGTDTQYF.

This clone came up a few times. The chain recombines TRBV6-5 with TRBJ2-5; D is uncertain. This CDR3 comprises 12 residues. Trimming stripped 6 bases from V and 5 bases from J, with 10 bases between. The germline V gene encodes CDR1 MNHEY and CDR2 SVGAGI. The CDR3 here is CASSPPSETQYF. CDR3 DNA sequence: TGTGCCAGCAGCCCCCCTAGTGAGACCCAGTACTTC.

The rearrangement uses TRBV28 and TRBJ1-1; a weak D match, TRBD1 (6 bases). The CDR3 loop spans 16 amino acids. Per the germline V gene, CDR1 is MDHEN and CDR2 is SYDVKM. V lost 4 bases, J lost 0 bases, and 15 bases lay in between. The CDR3 nucleotides read TGTGCCAGCAGTTCTTCAGGGGTCCCCATGAACACTGAAGCTTTCTTT. This codes for CASSSSGVPMNTEAFF.

V usage is TRBV11-2 and J usage is TRBJ2-1, with TRBD1 as a possible D gene (6 bases). V was pared by 3 bases and J by 0 bases, with 9 bases between. The CDR3 is 15 amino acids. Germline lookup yields CDR1 SGHAT and CDR2 FQNNGV. The CDR3 bases are TGTGCCAGCAGCTTGGGGGCCAGCTCCTACAATGAGCAGTTCTTC. Encoded protein: CASSLGASSYNEQFF.

This clone has just one count. The rearrangement links TRBV27 to TRBJ2-3, with D possibly TRBD2 on 6 matching bases. Germline V gene data show CDR1 as MNHEY and CDR2 as SMNVEV (reference sequence). The V end was cut by 5 bases, the J end by 5 bases, with 23 bases between. The CDR3 loop spans 17 amino acids. As DNA, the CDR3 is TGTGCCAGCAGTCTATTATTAGGGGCGCGGGGAGGAGATACGCAGTATTTT. Translation: CASSLLLGARGGDTQYF.

This chain joins TRBV4-3 and TRBJ2-7; tentative D call: TRBD2 (6 bases). The V end lost 3 bases, the J end lost 5 bases, and 26 bases lay between the germline ends. CDR3 length: 18 amino acids. CDR1 and CDR2 from the germline V gene are LGHNA and YSLEER. The CDR3 here is CASSHRRGVGFYRNEQYF. In nucleotides, the CDR3 is TGCGCCAGCAGCCACCGACGCGGGGTGGGGTTTTATAGGAACGAGCAGTACTTC.

This clone occurred a few times. The chain carries TRBV5-1 and TRBJ2-1; D ambiguous. Germline V lookup: CDR1 SGHRS, CDR2 YFSETQ. The CDR3 is made up of 14 amino acids. V dropped 3 bases and J dropped 1 base, with 8 bases sitting between them. The CDR3 DNA reads as TGCGCCAGCAGCTCCCATCCATCCTACAATGAGCAGTTCTTC. It specifies CASSSHPSYNEQFF.

This clone was seen only a few times. The rearrangement joins TRBV5-1 to TRBJ1-6, with no clear D. The germline V gene encodes CDR1 SGHRS and CDR2 YFSETQ. V was shortened by 4 bases and J by 10 bases, with 15 bases between the two germline ends. CDR3 length equals 14 residues. CDR3: CASSPSGLPSPLHF. The CDR3 nucleotides are TGCGCCAGCAGCCCAAGTGGTCTACCGTCACCCCTCCACTTT. Full variable domain (rest looked up from reference TRBV5-1 and TRBJ1-6): KAGVTQTPRYLIKTRGQQVTLSCSPISGHRSVSWYQQTPGQGLQFLFEYFSETQRNKGNFPGRFSGRQFSNSRSEMNVSTLELGDSALYLCASSPSGLPSPLHFGNGTRLTVT.